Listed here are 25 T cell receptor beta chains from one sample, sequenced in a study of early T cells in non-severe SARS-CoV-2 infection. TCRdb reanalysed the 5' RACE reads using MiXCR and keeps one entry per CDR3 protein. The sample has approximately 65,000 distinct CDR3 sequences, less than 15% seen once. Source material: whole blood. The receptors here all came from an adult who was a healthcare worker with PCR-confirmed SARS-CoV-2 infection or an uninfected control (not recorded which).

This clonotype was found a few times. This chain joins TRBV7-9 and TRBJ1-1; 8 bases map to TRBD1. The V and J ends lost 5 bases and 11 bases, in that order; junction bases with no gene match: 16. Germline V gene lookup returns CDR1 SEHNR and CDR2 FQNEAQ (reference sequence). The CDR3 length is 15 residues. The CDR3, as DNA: TGTGCCAGCAGCCGATCCAGGGGGCGCGGTCTTTACGCTTTCTTT. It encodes CASSRSRGRGLYAFF.

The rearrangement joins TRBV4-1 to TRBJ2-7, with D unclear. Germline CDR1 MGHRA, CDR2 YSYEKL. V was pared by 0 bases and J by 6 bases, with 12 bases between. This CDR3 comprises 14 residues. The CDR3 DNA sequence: TGCGCCAGCAGCCAAGATCAAGGTCTAGGCGAGCAGTACTTC. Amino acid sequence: CASSQDQGLGEQYF.

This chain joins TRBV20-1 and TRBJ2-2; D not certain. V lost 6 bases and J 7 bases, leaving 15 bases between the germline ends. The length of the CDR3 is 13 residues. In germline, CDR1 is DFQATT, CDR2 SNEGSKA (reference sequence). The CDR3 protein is CSALLGIGGELFF. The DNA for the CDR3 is TGCAGTGCCCTGCTGGGGATTGGCGGGGAGCTGTTTTTT.

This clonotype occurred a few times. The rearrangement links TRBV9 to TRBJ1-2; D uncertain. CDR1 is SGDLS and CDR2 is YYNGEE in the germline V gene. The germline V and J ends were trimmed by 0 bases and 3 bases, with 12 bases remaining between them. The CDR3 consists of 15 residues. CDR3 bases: TGTGCCAGCAGCGTAGCTCGAGTTATAGACTATGGCTACACCTTC. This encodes CASSVARVIDYGYTF.

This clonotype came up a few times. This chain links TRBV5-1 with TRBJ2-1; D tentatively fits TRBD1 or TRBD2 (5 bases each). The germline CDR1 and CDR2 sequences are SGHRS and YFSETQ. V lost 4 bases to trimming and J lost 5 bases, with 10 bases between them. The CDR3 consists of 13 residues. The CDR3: CASSLQGDNEQFF. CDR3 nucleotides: TGCGCCAGCAGCCTTCAGGGAGACAATGAGCAGTTCTTC. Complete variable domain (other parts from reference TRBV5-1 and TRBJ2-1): KAGVTQTPRYLIKTRGQQVTLSCSPISGHRSVSWYQQTPGQGLQFLFEYFSETQRNKGNFPGRFSGRQFSNSRSEMNVSTLELGDSALYLCASSLQGDNEQFFGPGTRLTVL.

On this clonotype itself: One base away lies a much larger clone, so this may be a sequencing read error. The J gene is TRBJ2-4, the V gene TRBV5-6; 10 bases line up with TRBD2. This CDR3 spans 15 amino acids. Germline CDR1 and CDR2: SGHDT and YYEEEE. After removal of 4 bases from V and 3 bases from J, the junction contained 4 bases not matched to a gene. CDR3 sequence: CASSRLAGNKNIQYF. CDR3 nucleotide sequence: TGTGCCAGCAGCCGACTAGCGGGCAACAAAAACATTCAGTACTTC.

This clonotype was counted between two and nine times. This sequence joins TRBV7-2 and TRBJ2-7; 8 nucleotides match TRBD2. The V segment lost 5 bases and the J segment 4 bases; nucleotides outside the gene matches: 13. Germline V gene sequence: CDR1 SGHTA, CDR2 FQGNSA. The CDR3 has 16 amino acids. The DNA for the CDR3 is TGTGCCAGCAGCGACATAGCGGGGCCAAGATATTACGAGCAGTACTTC. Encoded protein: CASSDIAGPRYYEQYF.

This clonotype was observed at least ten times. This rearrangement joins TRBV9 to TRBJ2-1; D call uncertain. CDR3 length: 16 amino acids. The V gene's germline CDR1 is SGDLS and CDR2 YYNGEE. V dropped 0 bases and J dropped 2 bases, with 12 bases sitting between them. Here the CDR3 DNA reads TGTGCCAGCAGCGTAGAGATAGCCCTTACCTACAATGAGCAGTTCTTC. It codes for CASSVEIALTYNEQFF.

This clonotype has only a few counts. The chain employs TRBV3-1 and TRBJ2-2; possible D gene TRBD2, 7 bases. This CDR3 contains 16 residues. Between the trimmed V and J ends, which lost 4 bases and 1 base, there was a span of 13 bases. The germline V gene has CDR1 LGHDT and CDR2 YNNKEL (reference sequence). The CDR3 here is CASSRRGAENTGELFF. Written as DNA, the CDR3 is TGTGCCAGCAGCCGTCGGGGGGCAGAGAACACCGGGGAGCTGTTTTTT. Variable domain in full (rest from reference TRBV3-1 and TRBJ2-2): DTAVSQTPKYLVTQMGNDKSIKCEQNLGHDTMYWYKQDSKKFLKIMFSYNNKELIINETVPNRFSPKSPDKAHLNLHINSLELGDSAVYFCASSRRGAENTGELFFGEGSRLTVL.

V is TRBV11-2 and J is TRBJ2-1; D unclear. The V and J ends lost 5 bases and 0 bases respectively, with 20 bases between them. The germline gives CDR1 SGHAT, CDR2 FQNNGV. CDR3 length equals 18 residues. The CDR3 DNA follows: TGTGCCAGCAGCCCCGGCTACTGGCATTCGAGCTCCTACAATGAGCAGTTCTTC. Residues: CASSPGYWHSSSYNEQFF. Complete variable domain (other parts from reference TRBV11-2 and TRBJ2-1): EAGVAQSPRYKIIEKRQSVAFWCNPISGHATLYWYQQILGQGPKLLIQFQNNGVVDDSQLPKDRFSAERLKGVDSTLKIQPAKLEDSAVYLCASSPGYWHSSSYNEQFFGPGTRLTVL.

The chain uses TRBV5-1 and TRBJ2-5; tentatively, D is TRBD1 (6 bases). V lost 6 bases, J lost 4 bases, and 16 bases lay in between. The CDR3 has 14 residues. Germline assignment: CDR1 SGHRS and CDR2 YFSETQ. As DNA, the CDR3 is TGCGCCAGCACCTGGAACAGGGACGGAGAGACCCAGTACTTC. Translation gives CASTWNRDGETQYF.

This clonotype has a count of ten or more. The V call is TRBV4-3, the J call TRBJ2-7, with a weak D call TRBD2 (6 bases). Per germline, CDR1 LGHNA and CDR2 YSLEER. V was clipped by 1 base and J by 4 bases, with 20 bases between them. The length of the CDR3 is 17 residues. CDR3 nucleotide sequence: TGCGCCAGCAGCCAAGGACCCTCTTGGGGGGACGGATACGAGCAGTACTTC. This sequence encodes CASSQGPSWGDGYEQYF.

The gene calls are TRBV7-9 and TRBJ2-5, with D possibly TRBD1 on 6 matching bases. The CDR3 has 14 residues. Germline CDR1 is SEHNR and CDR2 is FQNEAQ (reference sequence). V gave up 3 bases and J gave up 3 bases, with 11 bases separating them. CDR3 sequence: CASSFPQGKETQYF. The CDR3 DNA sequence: TGTGCCAGCAGCTTTCCACAGGGAAAAGAGACCCAGTACTTC.

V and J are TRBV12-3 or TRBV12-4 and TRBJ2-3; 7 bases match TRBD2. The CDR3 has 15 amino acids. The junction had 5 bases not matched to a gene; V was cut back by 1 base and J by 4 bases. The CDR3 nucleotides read TGTGCCAGCAGTTTAGGGTGGGGGGGATCAGATACGCAGTATTTT. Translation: CASSLGWGGSDTQYF.

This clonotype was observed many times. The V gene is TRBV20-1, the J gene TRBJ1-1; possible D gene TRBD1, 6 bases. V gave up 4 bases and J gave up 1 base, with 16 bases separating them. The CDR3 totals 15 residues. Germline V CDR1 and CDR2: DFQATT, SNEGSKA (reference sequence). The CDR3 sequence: CSATRGGGPNTEAFF. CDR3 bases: TGCAGTGCTACCCGCGGCGGGGGCCCGAACACTGAAGCTTTCTTT.

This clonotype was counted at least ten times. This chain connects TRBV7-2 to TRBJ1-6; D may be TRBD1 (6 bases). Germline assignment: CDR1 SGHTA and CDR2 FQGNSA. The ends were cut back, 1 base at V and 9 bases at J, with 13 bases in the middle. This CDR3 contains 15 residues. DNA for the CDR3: TGTGCCAGCAGCTTAGTTCCGACAGGCGGTTCACCCCTCCACTTT. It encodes CASSLVPTGGSPLHF.

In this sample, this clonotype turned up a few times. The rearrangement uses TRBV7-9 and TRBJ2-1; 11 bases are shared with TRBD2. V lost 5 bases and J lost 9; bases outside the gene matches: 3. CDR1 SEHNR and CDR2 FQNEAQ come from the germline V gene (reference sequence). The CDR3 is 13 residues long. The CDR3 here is CASSGGTSGEQFF. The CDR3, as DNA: TGTGCCAGCAGCGGCGGGACTAGCGGTGAGCAGTTCTTC. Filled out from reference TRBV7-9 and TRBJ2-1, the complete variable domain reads DTGVSQNPRHKITKRGQNVTFRCDPISEHNRLYWYRQTLGQGPEFLTYFQNEAQLEKSRLLSDRFSAERPKGSFSTLEIQRTEQGDSAMYLCASSGGTSGEQFFGPGTRLTVL.

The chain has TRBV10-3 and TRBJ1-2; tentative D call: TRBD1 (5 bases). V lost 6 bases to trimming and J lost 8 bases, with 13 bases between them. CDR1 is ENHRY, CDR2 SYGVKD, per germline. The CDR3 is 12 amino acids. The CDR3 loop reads CAISPAGSGYTF. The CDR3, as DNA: TGTGCCATCAGCCCCGCAGGGAGCGGCTACACCTTC.

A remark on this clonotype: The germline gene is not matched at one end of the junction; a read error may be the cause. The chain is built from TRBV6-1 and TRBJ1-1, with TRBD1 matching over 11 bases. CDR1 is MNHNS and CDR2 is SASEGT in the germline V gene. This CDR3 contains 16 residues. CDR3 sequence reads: CASSSPGTGGFTEVFF. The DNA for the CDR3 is TGTGCCAGCAGTTCTCCCGGGACAGGGGGTTTCACTGAAGTTTTCTTT.

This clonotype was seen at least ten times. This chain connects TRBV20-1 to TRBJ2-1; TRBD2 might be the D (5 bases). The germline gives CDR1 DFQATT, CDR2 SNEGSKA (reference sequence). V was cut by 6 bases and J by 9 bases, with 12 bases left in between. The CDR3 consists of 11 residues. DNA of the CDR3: TGCAGTGCGCGGGTGGTTGTTGAGCAGTTCTTC. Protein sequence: CSARVVVEQFF.

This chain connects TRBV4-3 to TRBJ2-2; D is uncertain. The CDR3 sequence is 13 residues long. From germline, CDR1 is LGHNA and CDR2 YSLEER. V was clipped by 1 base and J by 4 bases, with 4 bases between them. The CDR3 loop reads CASSQAITGELFF. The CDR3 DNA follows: TGCGCCAGCAGCCAAGCTATCACCGGGGAGCTGTTTTTT.

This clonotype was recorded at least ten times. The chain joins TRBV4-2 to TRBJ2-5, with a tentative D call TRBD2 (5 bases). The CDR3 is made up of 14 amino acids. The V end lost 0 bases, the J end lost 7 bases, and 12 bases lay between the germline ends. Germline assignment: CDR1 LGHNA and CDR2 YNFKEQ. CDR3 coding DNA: TGTGCCAGCAGCCAAGATGCCGTAGAGGGGACCCAGTACTTC. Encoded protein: CASSQDAVEGTQYF.

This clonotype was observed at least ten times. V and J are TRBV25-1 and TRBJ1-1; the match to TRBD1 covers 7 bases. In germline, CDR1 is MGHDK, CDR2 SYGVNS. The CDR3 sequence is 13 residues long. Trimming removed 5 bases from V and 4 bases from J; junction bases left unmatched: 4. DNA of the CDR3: TGTGCCAGCAGTACCTACAGGGGCACTGAAGCTTTCTTT. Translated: CASSTYRGTEAFF.

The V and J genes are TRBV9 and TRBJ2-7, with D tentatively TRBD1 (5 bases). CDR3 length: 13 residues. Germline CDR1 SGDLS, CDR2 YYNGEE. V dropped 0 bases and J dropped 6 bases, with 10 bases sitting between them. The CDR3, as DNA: TGTGCCAGCAGCGTAGGTGGGGCCTTCGAGCAGTACTTC. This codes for CASSVGGAFEQYF.

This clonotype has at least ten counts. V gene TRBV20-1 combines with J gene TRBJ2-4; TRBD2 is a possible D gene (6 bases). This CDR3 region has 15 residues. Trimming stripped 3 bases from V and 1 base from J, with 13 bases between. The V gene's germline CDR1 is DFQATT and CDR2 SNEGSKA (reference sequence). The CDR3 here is CSASDGGSAKNIQYF. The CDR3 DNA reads TGCAGTGCTAGTGACGGAGGGTCGGCCAAAAACATTCAGTACTTC.